These 14 T cell receptor beta chains came from one sample sequenced in a study of cytomegalovirus exposure and HLA in healthy donors. PCR involved 60 Vbeta and 13 Jbeta primers. TCRdb keeps only in-frame clones here, not all; method: immunoSEQ multiplex PCR. This sample's clone table lists around 100,000 clones. Sequenced input: PBMCs. These receptors all stem from a man over 45 in good health and CMV-seronegative.

This rearrangement joins TRBV29-1 to TRBJ1-2; 9 bases line up with TRBD1. The CDR3 is made up of 14 amino acids. Germline loops: CDR1 SQVTM, CDR2 ANQGSEA. V shed 6 bases and J 4 bases; nucleotides not matched to a gene: 9. CDR3 residues: CSVGDREGSYGYTF. Here the CDR3 DNA reads TGCAGCGTCGGGGACAGGGAAGGAAGCTATGGCTACACCTTC.

V gene TRBV13 combines with J gene TRBJ2-7; 7 bases agree with TRBD2. Germline CDR1 is PRHDT and CDR2 is FYEKMQ (reference sequence). Trimming at V came to 5 bases and at J to 3 bases, leaving 10 bases not matched to a gene. The CDR3 has 15 amino acids. The CDR3 nucleotides are TGTGCCAGCAGCCATAGAGGCGGGGGAAACTACGAGCAGTACTTC. Protein sequence: CASSHRGGGNYEQYF. The entire variable domain, with the rest obtained from reference TRBV13 and TRBJ2-7, is as follows: AAGVIQSPRHLIKEKRETATLKCYPIPRHDTVYWYQQGPGQDPQFLISFYEKMQSDKGSIPDRFSAQQFSDYHSELNMSSLELGDSALYFCASSHRGGGNYEQYFGPGTRLTVT.

V and J are TRBV10-3 and TRBJ2-3; TRBD2 matches 8 bases. In germline, CDR1 is ENHRY, CDR2 SYGVKD. This CDR3 spans 12 amino acids. The V segment lost 10 bases and the J segment 3 bases; nucleotides outside the gene matches: 3. The CDR3 DNA reads TGTGCCACCGGGGGGGGTACAGATACGCAGTATTTT. Amino acid sequence: CATGGGTDTQYF.

The chain links TRBV2 to TRBJ1-3, with 8 bases lining up with TRBD1. This CDR3 region has 14 residues. Per germline, CDR1 SNHLY and CDR2 FYNNEI. CDR3 in amino acids: CANRGAELGNTIYF. In DNA, the CDR3 is TGTGCTAACAGGGGGGCCGAACTTGGAAACACCATATATTTT.

This chain connects TRBV4-3 to TRBJ1-6, with a possible D match to TRBD1 (6 bases). Trimming took 0 bases from V and 7 from J, leaving 10 bases between them. Germline lookup yields CDR1 LGHNA and CDR2 YSLEER. This CDR3 contains 15 residues. As DNA, the CDR3 is TGCGCCAGCAGCCAAGAACCACAGGGAAATTCACCCCTCCACTTT. Encoded protein: CASSQEPQGNSPLHF.

The rearrangement uses TRBV9 and TRBJ1-1; D perhaps matches TRBD1 (5 bases). V dropped 3 bases and J dropped 4 bases, with 10 bases sitting between them. This CDR3 has 13 amino acids. The germline V gene has CDR1 SGDLS and CDR2 YYNGEE. CDR3 residues: CASSGGGGTEAFF. The CDR3 nucleotides are TGTGCCAGCAGCGGGGGGGGAGGCACTGAAGCTTTCTTT. Full variable domain (rest looked up from reference TRBV9 and TRBJ1-1): DSGVTQTPKHLITATGQRVTLRCSPRSGDLSVYWYQQSLDQGLQFLIQYYNGEERAKGNILERFSAQQFPDLHSELNLSSLELGDSALYFCASSGGGGTEAFFGQGTRLTVV.

V and J are TRBV7-2 and TRBJ2-7; tentative D call: TRBD2 (6 bases). The CDR3 has 16 residues. V lost 5 bases and J lost 6, with 23 bases in between. Germline values: CDR1 SGHTA, CDR2 FQGNSA. The CDR3 coding sequence is TGTGCCAGCAGCCCAGCGGGCGGCATTAGGTTCTCCGAGCAGTACTTC. It yields the protein CASSPAGGIRFSEQYF.

This chain connects TRBV14 to TRBJ1-5; TRBD1 matches at 8 bases. CDR1 is SGHDN, CDR2 FVKESK, per germline. The CDR3 extends over 16 amino acids. Trimming at V came to 3 bases and at J to 4 bases, leaving 8 bases not matched to a gene. CDR3 coding DNA: TGTGCCAGCAGCCAGAACAGGGGGGCTGAAAATCAGCCCCAGCATTTT. It encodes CASSQNRGAENQPQHF.

The rearrangement uses TRBV7-2 and TRBJ2-5; 10 bases map to TRBD1. CDR3 length: 16 residues. Germline CDR1 SGHTA, CDR2 FQGNSA. The J segment lost 4 bases and the V segment lost 1 base, leaving 6 bases of the junction unmatched. The CDR3 nucleotides are TGTGCCAGCAGCTTAGTAGGGACAGGGGAGCGAGAGACCCAGTACTTC. Translating it yields CASSLVGTGERETQYF.

The rearrangement joins TRBV28 to TRBJ1-2; D possibly corresponds to TRBD1 (6 bases). CDR1 and CDR2 (germline): MDHEN, SYDVKM. The CDR3 is 14 amino acids. Trimming took 6 bases from V and 3 from J, leaving 14 bases between them. The CDR3 sequence: CASSFSQGHYGYTF. Here the CDR3 DNA reads TGTGCCAGCAGCTTTTCACAGGGTCACTATGGCTACACCTTC.

In nucleotides, the CDR3 is TGTGCCAGCAGCGCCACTAGCGGGCAGTTCTTC. This gives the protein CASSATSGQFF. The chain recombines TRBV7-2 with TRBJ2-1, with 8 bases matching TRBD2. Germline assignment: CDR1 SGHTA and CDR2 FQGNSA. V lost 5 bases to trimming and J lost 12 bases; unmatched junction nucleotides: 3. The CDR3 contains 11 residues.

V and J are TRBV6-5 and TRBJ1-2; TRBD1 agrees at 9 bases. The CDR3 spans 13 residues. With V trimmed by 5 bases and J by 8 bases, 6 bases remained unmatched. The germline gives CDR1 MNHEY, CDR2 SVGAGI. The CDR3 reads CASSKGQGLGYTF. CDR3 DNA: TGTGCCAGCAGTAAGGGACAGGGACTCGGCTACACCTTC.

This chain links TRBV9 with TRBJ2-7, with 7 bases matching TRBD1. The CDR3 length is 15 residues. The J segment lost 0 bases and the V segment lost 4 bases, leaving 7 bases of the junction unmatched. Germline V CDR1 and CDR2: SGDLS, YYNGEE. The CDR3 spells CASSTSGTASYEQYF. The CDR3 nucleotides read TGTGCCAGCAGCACCTCCGGGACAGCCTCCTACGAGCAGTACTTC.

This chain joins TRBV27 and TRBJ1-5, with 7 positions matching TRBD1. The germline V gene has CDR1 MNHEY and CDR2 SMNVEV (reference sequence). The length of the CDR3 is 15 residues. V lost 5 bases, J lost 5 bases, and 9 bases stayed unmatched. The CDR3 DNA reads as TGTGCCAGCAGTGCGACAGGGCGGGGGGATCAGCCCCAGCATTTT. Residues: CASSATGRGDQPQHF.